This T cell receptor (beta chain) was identified during a study of blood T cell repertoires in COVID-19. Recruitment covered over 20 US areas and drew participants whose ages spanned roughly 18 to 100 years. Cohort allocation depended upon clinical history that participants reported. Using immunoSEQ multiplex PCR, the repertoire was profiled, and TCRdb retains in-frame clones only, with some absent. The sample records 350,000 or so clones, 86% being singletons. V trimming: 7 bases; J trimming: 4 bases; junction bases outside the gene matches: 15. The germline CDR1 and CDR2 sequences are SGHTA and FQGNSA. The CDR3 length is 18 residues.

Sequenced input: PBMCs or T cells enriched from blood (not recorded which). The chain joins TRBV7-2 to TRBJ2-2; TRBD2 matches at 10 bases. The clonotype originates from a woman aged 35 to 49 with acute COVID-19. CDR3 DNA: TGTGCCAGCACCCTAAGCGGGAGGGCCGCTGTGAGCACCGGGGAGCTGTTTTTT. This encodes CASTLSGRAAVSTGELFF.